Detailed here is one T cell receptor (beta chain). This entry belongs to a study of cytomegalovirus exposure and HLA in healthy donors. Across the study: Drawn from HLA-typed donors, around 85 million unique TCRs were held in an early data release.

V shed 3 bases, J shed 3 bases, and the junction held 4 bases outside the gene matches. Per the germline V gene, CDR1 is SGHRS and CDR2 is YFSETQ. The CDR3 extends over 17 amino acids. PCR amplification relied on 60 Vbeta primers (plus 13 Jbeta primers). Clones were read by immunoSEQ multiplex PCR, and TCRdb kept only the in-frame ones, dropping some. Its table lists 63,000 or so clones. Sequenced: PBMCs. The sequence came from a boy under 18 in good health and CMV-seronegative. The chain recombines TRBV5-1 with TRBJ2-3; the match to TRBD2 covers 16 bases. CDR3 in amino acids: CASSSGTSGGETDTQYF. The CDR3 DNA reads TGCGCCAGCAGCTCTGGGACTAGCGGGGGGGAGACAGATACGCAGTATTTT.